The sequence of this T cell receptor delta chain was determined in a study of gamma-delta T cells after stem cell transplantation listed by TCRdb under 2016. V is pruned by 4 bases and J by 9 bases, leaving 27 bases of the junction without a gene match. As encoded in the germline V gene, CDR1 is TSWWSYY while CDR2 is QGS. The CDR3 runs 21 residues from the cysteine to the phenylalanine. Kept here is only the CDR3 DNA, which spans 63 bases and is read in frame from base 1. Only a few counts were recorded for this clone. Its antigen specificity is not known. Base qualities are not recorded, but no much larger clone differs from it by a single base. Preparation of the library involved RT-PCR. Sequenced on an Illumina MiSeq. Via CATT, TCRdb reprocessed the public reads, and rows with identical DNA were then joined. This sample is represented by about 11,000 delta-chain clones; less than 50% of them were singletons. More than 2.5% of the sample is held by the ten biggest clonotypes.

This sequence uses TRDV1 and TRDJ1; 12 nucleotides in the junction match TRDD3. This TCR was recovered from a human donor. It is not recorded whose cells these are; they may come from a transplant donor. Sequenced: gamma-delta T cells. CDR3 reads: CALGGACATTRTGGYTEELIF. The DNA is TGTGCTCTTGGGGGGGCTTGCGCCACCACCAGGACTGGGGGATACACAGAGGAACTCATCTTT.